Listed below are T cell receptor beta chains from one sample, sequenced in a study of graft-versus-host responses after intestinal transplantation. TCRdb's copy holds only in-frame clones and misses some; the assay was immunoSEQ multiplex PCR. The sample includes roughly 120,000 clones, around nine tenths seen only once; the top ten take about 0.2%. What these receptors recognize is not known. The sequencing used unstimulated CD4+ T cells sorted from spleen or lymph node cells, collected before transplant. These receptors originate from a human donor who was the organ donor for an intestinal transplant. Both conserved end residues are trimmed from each CDR3.

V: TRBV19
J: TRBJ1-5
CDR3: ATNRGRSQPQH

V: TRBV6-5
J: TRBJ2-5
CDR3: ASSYSGGPETQY

V: TRBV19
J: TRBJ2-2
CDR3: ASTPLLGELF

V: TRBV7-2
J: TRBJ1-5
CDR3: ASSSRQGSQPQH

V: TRBV6-5
J: TRBJ1-1
CDR3: ASTDGLVEAF

V: TRBV5-5
J: TRBJ2-1
CDR3: ASSLARDSGTYNEQF

V: TRBV30
J: TRBJ1-2
CDR3: AWSAANYGYT

V: TRBV5-5
J: TRBJ2-5
CDR3: ASSLRIDQETQY

V: TRBV19
J: TRBJ1-1
CDR3: ASHRGGMGWTEAF

V: TRBV5-6
J: TRBJ2-3
CDR3: ASSFLRGVTDTQY

V: TRBV10-3
J: TRBJ2-7
CDR3: AISRDRGISYEQY

V: TRBV11-3
J: TRBJ2-7
CDR3: ASSEGQTGYEQY

V: TRBV11-2
J: TRBJ1-2
CDR3: ASSPEGLRGYT

V: TRBV29-1
J: TRBJ2-5
CDR3: SVMIAGVETQY

V: TRBV14
J: TRBJ1-2
CDR3: ASSQDLGQGTAGYT

V: TRBV4-1
J: TRBJ1-1
CDR3: ASSQIRAGTGLSEAF

V: TRBV4-3
J: TRBJ2-5
CDR3: ASSRQTGYQETQY

V: TRBV18
J: TRBJ2-7
CDR3: ASSPPYTSSEQY

V: TRBV6-5
J: TRBJ2-4
CDR3: ASSYGVAEY

V: TRBV9
J: TRBJ2-1
CDR3: ASSAGHLMRDEQF

V: TRBV28
J: TRBJ1-2
CDR3: ASSLYEYGYT

V: TRBV27
J: TRBJ2-5
CDR3: ASSSPTGGTETQY

V: TRBV2
J: TRBJ2-7
CDR3: ASSLLADPYEQY

V: TRBV18
J: TRBJ2-7
CDR3: ASSPPSRSYEQY

V: TRBV4-3
J: TRBJ2-7
CDR3: ASSQDNAGSPWEQY

V: TRBV27
J: TRBJ2-5
CDR3: ASRRQDGTQY

V: TRBV18
J: TRBJ2-1
CDR3: ASSPREGLNEQF

V: TRBV2
J: TRBJ2-7
CDR3: ASSASGHSTYEQY

V: TRBV10-1
J: TRBJ2-3
CDR3: ASSESGADTQY

V: TRBV6-5
J: .
CDR3: ASISPAFLYEQY

V: TRBV18
J: TRBJ1-5
CDR3: ASSPRGQGAGSNQPQH

V: TRBV7-3
J: TRBJ2-1
CDR3: ASSDRGGDEQF

V: TRBV19
J: TRBJ1-2
CDR3: ASSIDTEYGYT

V: TRBV6-5
J: TRBJ1-3
CDR3: ATRTGAFSGNTIY

V: TRBV15
J: TRBJ2-3
CDR3: ATSKGDRATDTQY

V: TRBV11-2
J: TRBJ1-2
CDR3: ASSSGHSNYGYT